This TCR beta chain was recovered during a study of T cells in Graves' hyperthyroidism and ophthalmopathy. Findings and caveats of the study: Also found in blood were most expanded thyroid clonotypes above 0.001. Model-based prediction identified ophthalmopathy a median around 6.5 months prior to its onset.

Remarks on this clonotype: Its specificity is unknown.

Regions amplified from RNA transcripts were the TCR beta CDR3 regions. HTBI primers were used for first-round RT-PCR of the TCR CDR3. TCRdb ran MiXCR on the multiplex PCR reads and lists one entry per CDR3 protein. The table lists under 700,000 distinct CDR3 sequences, 46% of them singletons. The CDR3 is made up of 14 amino acids. V lost 8 bases to trimming and J lost 3 bases; unmatched junction nucleotides: 7. Germline CDR1 is MGHDK and CDR2 is SYGVNS. The material sequenced was peripheral blood or thyroid tissue (not recorded which). This sequence joins TRBV25-1 and TRBJ1-5, with 7 positions matching TRBD1. This sequence originates from a woman under 30 with Graves' hyperthyroidism. CDR3 loop: CASVGQGVNQPQHF. The DNA for the CDR3 is TGTGCCAGCGTAGGGCAGGGGGTCAATCAGCCCCAGCATTTT. The entire variable domain, with the rest obtained from reference TRBV25-1 and TRBJ1-5, is as follows: EADIYQTPRYLVIGTGKKITLECSQTMGHDKMYWYQQDPGMELHLIHYSYGVNSTEKGDLSSESTVSRIRTEHFPLTLESARPSHTSQYLCASVGQGVNQPQHFGDGTRLSIL.